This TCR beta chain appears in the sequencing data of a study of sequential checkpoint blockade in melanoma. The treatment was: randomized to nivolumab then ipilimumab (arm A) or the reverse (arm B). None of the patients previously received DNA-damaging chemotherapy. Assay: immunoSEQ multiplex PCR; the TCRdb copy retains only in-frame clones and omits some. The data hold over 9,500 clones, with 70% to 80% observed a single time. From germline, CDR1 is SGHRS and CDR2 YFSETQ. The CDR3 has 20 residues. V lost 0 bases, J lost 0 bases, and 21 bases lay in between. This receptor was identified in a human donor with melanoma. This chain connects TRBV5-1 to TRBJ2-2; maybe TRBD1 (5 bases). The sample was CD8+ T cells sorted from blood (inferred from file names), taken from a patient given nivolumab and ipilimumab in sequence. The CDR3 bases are TGCGCCAGCAGCTTGGCCCCCCAACGTCAGGGTACCACGAACACCGGGGAGCTGTTTTTT. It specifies CASSLAPQRQGTTNTGELFF.